This entry describes one T cell receptor (beta chain). Its specificity is not known. The method was immunoSEQ multiplex PCR; TCRdb's version includes in-frame clones alone and lacks a portion of them. The sample consists of 15,000 to 20,000 clones, 75% to 85% of them appearing once. This sample was included in a study of ipilimumab plus nivolumab after autologous stem cell transplantation. Study overall: Typical patient got a handful of ipilimumab doses and under 10 nivolumab doses (median). Overall study findings and caveats: Per the authors, repertoire, Treg and microbiota data justify further study.

Starting 14 to 28 days after autologous transplant, ipilimumab 1 mg/kg was given. Dosing: nivolumab 3 mg/kg IV, weeks 1, 4, 7, 10, then every two weeks to week 26. CDR1 is DFQATT and CDR2 is SNEGSKA in the germline V gene (reference sequence). The CDR3 consists of 11 residues. The V gene end was trimmed by 8 bases and the J gene end by 3 bases; junction bases not matched to a gene: 4. The TCR comes from a male donor with diffuse large B-cell lymphoma. The chain is built from TRBV20-1 and TRBJ2-7, with TRBD1 matching 7 bases. The sequencing used PBMCs, collected in a trial of ipilimumab plus nivolumab as post-transplant consolidation. CDR3 in amino acids: CSPPGGYEQYF. The CDR3 DNA reads TGCAGTCCGCCAGGGGGCTACGAGCAGTACTTC.